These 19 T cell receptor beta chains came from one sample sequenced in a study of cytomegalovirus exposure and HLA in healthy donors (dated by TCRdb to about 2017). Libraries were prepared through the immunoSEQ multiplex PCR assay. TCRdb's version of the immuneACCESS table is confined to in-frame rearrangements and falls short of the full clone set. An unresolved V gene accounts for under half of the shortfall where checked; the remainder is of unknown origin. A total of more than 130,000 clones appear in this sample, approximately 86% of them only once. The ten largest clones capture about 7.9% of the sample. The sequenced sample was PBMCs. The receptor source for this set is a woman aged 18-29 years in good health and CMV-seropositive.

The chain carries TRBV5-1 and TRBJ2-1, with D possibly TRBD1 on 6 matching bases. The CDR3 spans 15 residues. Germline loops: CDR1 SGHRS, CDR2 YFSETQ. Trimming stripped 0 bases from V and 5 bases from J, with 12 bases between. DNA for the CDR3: TGCGCCAGCAGCTTGGAGGTGGGGGCCCACAATGAGCAGTTCTTC. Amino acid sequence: CASSLEVGAHNEQFF.

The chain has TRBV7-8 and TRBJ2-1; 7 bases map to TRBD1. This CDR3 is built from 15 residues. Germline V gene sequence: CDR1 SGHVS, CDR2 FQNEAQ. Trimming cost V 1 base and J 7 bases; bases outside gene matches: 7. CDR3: CASSLGPDRKNEQFF. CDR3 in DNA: TGTGCCAGCAGCTTAGGCCCGGACAGGAAGAATGAGCAGTTCTTC.

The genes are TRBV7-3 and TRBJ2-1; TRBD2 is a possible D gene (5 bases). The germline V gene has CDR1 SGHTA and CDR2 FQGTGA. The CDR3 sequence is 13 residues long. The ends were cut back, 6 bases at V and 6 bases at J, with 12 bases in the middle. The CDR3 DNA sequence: TGTGCCAGCAGTTCCGGACTGTTCAATGAGCAGTTCTTC. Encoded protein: CASSSGLFNEQFF.

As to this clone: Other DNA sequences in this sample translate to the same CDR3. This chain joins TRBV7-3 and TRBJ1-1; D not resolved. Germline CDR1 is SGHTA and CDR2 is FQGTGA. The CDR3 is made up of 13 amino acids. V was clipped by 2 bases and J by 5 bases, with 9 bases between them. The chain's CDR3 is CASSLLGVTEAFF. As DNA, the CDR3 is TGTGCCAGCAGCTTACTCGGGGTGACTGAAGCTTTCTTT.

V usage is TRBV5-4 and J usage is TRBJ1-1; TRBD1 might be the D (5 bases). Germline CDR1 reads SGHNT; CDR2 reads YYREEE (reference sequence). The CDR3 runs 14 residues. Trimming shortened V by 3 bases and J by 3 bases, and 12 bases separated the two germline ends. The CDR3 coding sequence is TGTGCCAGCAGCTCCCGGACAACCCACACTGAAGCTTTCTTT. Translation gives CASSSRTTHTEAFF.

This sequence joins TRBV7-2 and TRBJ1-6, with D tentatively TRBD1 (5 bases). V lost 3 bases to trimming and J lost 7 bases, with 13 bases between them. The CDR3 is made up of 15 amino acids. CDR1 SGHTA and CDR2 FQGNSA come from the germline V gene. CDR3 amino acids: CASSFTQGSNSPLHF. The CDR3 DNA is TGTGCCAGCAGCTTCACCCAGGGCTCGAATTCACCCCTCCACTTT.

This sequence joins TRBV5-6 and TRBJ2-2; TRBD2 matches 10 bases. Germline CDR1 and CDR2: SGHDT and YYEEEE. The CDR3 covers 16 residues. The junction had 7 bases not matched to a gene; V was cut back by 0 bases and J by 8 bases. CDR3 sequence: CASSLGLAGVLGELFF. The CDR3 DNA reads TGTGCCAGCAGCTTGGGGCTAGCGGGGGTCCTTGGGGAGCTGTTTTTT.

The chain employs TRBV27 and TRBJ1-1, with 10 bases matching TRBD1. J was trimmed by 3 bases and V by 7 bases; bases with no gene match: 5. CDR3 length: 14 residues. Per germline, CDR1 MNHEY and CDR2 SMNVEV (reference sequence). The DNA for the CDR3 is TGTGCCAGCACCCAGACAGGGGGCGACACTGAAGCTTTCTTT. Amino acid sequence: CASTQTGGDTEAFF.

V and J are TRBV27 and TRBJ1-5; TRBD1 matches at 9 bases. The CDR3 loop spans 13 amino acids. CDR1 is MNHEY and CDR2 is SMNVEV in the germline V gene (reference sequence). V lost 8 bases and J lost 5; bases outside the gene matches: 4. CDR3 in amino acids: CASRQGDYQPQHF. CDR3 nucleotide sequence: TGTGCCAGCCGACAGGGGGATTATCAGCCCCAGCATTTT.

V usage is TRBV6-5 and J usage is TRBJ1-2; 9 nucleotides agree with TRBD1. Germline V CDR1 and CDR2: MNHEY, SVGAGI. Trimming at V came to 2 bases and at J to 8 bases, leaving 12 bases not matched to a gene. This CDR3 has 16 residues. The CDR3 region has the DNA TGTGCCAGCAGTTACCGACAAAACAGGGGGCTTGGGGGCTACACCTTC. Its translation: CASSYRQNRGLGGYTF.

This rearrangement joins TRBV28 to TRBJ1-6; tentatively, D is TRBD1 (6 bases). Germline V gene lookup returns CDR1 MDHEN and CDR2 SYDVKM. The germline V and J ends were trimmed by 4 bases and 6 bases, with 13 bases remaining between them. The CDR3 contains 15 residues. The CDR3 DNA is TGTGCCAGCAGTTCAGAAGGGACAAGTAATTCACCCCTCCACTTT. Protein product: CASSSEGTSNSPLHF.

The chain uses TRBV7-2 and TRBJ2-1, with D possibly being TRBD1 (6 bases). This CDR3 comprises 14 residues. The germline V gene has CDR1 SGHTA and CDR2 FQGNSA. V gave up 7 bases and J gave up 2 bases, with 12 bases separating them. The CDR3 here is CASKYRVTYNEQFF. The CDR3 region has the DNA TGTGCCAGCAAATACAGGGTTACCTACAATGAGCAGTTCTTC.

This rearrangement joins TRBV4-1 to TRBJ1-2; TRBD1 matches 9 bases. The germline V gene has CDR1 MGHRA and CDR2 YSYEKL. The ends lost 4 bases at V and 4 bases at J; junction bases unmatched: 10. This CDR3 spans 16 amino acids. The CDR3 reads CASSPQQGAGSYGYTF. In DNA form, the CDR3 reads TGCGCCAGCAGCCCCCAACAGGGGGCGGGTAGCTATGGCTACACCTTC.

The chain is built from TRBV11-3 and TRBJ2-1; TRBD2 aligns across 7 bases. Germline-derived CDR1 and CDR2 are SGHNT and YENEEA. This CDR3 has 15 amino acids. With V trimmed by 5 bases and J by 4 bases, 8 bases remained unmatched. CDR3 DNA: TGTGCCAGCAGCCTAGGCGGGAGTCGGTACAATGAGCAGTTCTTC. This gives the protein CASSLGGSRYNEQFF.

The chain's CDR3 is CASSQGTDEQFF. CDR3 nucleotide sequence: TGTGCCAGCAGCCAGGGGACAGATGAGCAGTTCTTC. The rearrangement joins TRBV5-4 to TRBJ2-1; 7 bases are shared with TRBD1. V gave up 4 bases and J gave up 8 bases; unmatched junction bases: 3. Germline-derived CDR1 and CDR2 are SGHNT and YYREEE (reference sequence). The CDR3 is 12 amino acids.

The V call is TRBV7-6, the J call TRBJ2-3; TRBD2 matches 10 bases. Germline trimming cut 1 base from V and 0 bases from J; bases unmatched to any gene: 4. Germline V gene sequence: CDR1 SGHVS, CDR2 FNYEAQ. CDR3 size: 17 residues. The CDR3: CASSLGLAGVSTDTQYF. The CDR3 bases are TGTGCCAGCAGCTTAGGGCTAGCGGGAGTAAGCACAGATACGCAGTATTTT.

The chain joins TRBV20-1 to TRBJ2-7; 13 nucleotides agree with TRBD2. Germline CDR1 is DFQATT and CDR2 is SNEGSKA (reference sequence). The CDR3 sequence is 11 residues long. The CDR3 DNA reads TGCACGACTAGCGGGGGGTACGAGCAGTACTTC. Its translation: CTTSGGYEQYF.

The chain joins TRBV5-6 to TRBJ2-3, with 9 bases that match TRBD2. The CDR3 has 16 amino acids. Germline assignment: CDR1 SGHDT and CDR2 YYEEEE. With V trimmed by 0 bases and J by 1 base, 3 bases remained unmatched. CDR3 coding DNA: TGTGCCAGCAGCTTGGTCTCTAGCGGGGGCACAGATACGCAGTATTTT. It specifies CASSLVSSGGTDTQYF.

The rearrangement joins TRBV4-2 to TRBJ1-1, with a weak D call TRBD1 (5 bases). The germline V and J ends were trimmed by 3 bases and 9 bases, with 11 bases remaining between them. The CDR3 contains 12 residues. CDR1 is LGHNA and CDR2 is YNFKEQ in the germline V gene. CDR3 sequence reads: CASSQASGKAFF. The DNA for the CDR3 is TGTGCCAGCAGCCAGGCCTCAGGGAAAGCTTTCTTT.